One sample yielded the 5 T cell receptor beta chains listed below, sequenced in a study of blood T cells in healthy people across ages. The authors ran a second PCR of about 7 to 12 cycles using a sample-barcoded 5' primer and a J-beta primer mix. A single record per CDR3 protein comes from TCRdb applying MiXCR to the 5' RACE reads. The data hold approximately 800,000 distinct CDR3 sequences, with around 50% observed a single time. The sequenced sample consisted of blood. The receptors originated from a man aged 40-55 years in good health.

This clonotype was observed a handful of times. DNA for the CDR3: TGTGCCAGCAGTCACCCCATTGGGCGGGCAACGAACACTGAAGCTTTCTTT. This sequence encodes CASSHPIGRATNTEAFF. The chain carries TRBV6-5 and TRBJ1-1; no clear D. Germline V lookup: CDR1 MNHEY, CDR2 SVGAGI. Trimming took off 5 bases at V and 1 base at J, with 20 bases between the two ends. The CDR3 has 17 residues.

This clonotype was recorded once. The chain is built from TRBV3-1 and TRBJ2-2; TRBD1 might be the D (6 bases). The germline V gene has CDR1 LGHDT and CDR2 YNNKEL (reference sequence). V lost 0 bases to trimming and J lost 4 bases, with 15 bases between them. CDR3 length equals 17 residues. The CDR3 is CASSQDQRQALTGELFF. The DNA for the CDR3 is TGTGCCAGCAGCCAAGATCAACGACAGGCACTCACCGGGGAGCTGTTTTTT.

J is TRBJ1-2 and V is TRBV28, with TRBD1 matching 8 bases. The CDR3 loop spans 15 amino acids. V gave up 6 bases and J gave up 11 bases; unmatched junction bases: 17. Per germline, CDR1 MDHEN and CDR2 SYDVKM. For the CDR3, the DNA is TGTGCCAGCAGAACTAGAGACAGGGGCTCTAACATGTACACCTTC. It specifies CASRTRDRGSNMYTF.

This clonotype was detected a few times. The rearrangement joins TRBV2 to TRBJ2-1, with TRBD1 as a possible D gene (6 bases). Germline CDR1 and CDR2: SNHLY and FYNNEI. Trimming stripped 6 bases from V and 2 bases from J, with 11 bases between. CDR3 length: 14 residues. In DNA, the CDR3 is TGTGCCAGCAGGCCGACAGGACCCTACAATGAGCAGTTCTTC. This translates into CASRPTGPYNEQFF.

This clonotype was recorded a few times. This chain joins TRBV28 and TRBJ2-7; 7 positions agree with TRBD2. Looked up from germline, CDR1 is MDHEN and CDR2 is SYDVKM. Losses at the gene ends were 4 bases for V and 6 bases for J; bases not matched to a gene: 6. CDR3 size: 13 residues. CDR3 sequence reads: CASSSLTSFEQYF. Here the CDR3 DNA reads TGTGCCAGCAGTTCCTTGACTAGCTTCGAGCAGTACTTC.